This TCR beta chain appears in the sequencing data of a study of CD8 T cells in Susac syndrome. V gave up 7 bases and J gave up 0 bases, with 4 bases separating them. The CDR3 covers 12 residues. The germline gives CDR1 SQVTM, CDR2 ANQGSEA. Reverse transcription used roughly 0.45 to 1 ug RNA and random hexamers. An immunoSEQ multiplex PCR amplified TCR beta CDR3 over 54 Vbeta and 13 Jbeta. One entry per CDR3 protein, called by TCRdb with MiXCR from the immunoSEQ multiplex PCR reads. The table includes roughly 150,000 distinct CDR3 sequences, about 94% detected once. TCR beta sequencing covered blood CD8+ and CD4+ T cells. Healthy donors served as age- and sex-matched controls.

Specimen: CD4+ T cells from PBMCs. The chain is built from TRBV29-1 and TRBJ2-6; unclear D gene. The TCR comes from a human donor in good health. The CDR3, as DNA: TGCAGCGCCTTCTCTGGGGCCAACGTCCTGACTTTC. It encodes CSAFSGANVLTF.